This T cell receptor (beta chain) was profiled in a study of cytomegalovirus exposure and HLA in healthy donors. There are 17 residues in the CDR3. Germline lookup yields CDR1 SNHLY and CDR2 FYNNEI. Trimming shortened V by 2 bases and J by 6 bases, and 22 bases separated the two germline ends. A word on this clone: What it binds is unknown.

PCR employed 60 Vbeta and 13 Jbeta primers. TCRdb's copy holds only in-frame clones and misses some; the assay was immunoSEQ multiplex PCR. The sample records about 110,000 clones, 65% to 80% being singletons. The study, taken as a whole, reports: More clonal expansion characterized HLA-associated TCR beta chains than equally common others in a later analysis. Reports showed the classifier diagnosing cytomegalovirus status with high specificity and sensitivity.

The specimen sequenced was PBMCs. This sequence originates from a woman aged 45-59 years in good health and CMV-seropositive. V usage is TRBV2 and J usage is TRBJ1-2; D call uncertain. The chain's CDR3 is CASSERRQAWGKNGYTF. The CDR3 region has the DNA TGTGCCAGCAGTGAAAGGAGGCAGGCATGGGGAAAGAATGGCTACACCTTC.